These 25 T cell receptor beta chains came from one sample sequenced in a study of cytomegalovirus exposure and HLA in healthy donors. Vbeta (60) and Jbeta (13) primers were used in the PCR. Only in-frame clones appear in the TCRdb table, and some are missing; sequencing was by immunoSEQ multiplex PCR. Of roughly 100,000 clones detected, approximately 64% appear once; the ten largest clones hold 4.8%. The source material was PBMCs. All receptors come from a human donor in good health.

This clone came up a few times. The chain has TRBV5-6 and TRBJ2-3, with D unresolved. Trimming took off 2 bases at V and 6 bases at J, with 13 bases between the two ends. Germline V CDR1 and CDR2: SGHDT, YYEEEE. CDR3 length equals 14 residues. CDR3 amino acids: CASSFTGTPDTQYF. In nucleotides, the CDR3 is TGTGCCAGCAGCTTCACCGGTACCCCCGATACGCAGTATTTT.

The chain's CDR3 is CASGLTRGTGNQPQHF. CDR3 DNA sequence: TGTGCCAGCGGCCTAACCAGGGGTACGGGCAATCAGCCCCAGCATTTT. This rearrangement joins TRBV27 to TRBJ1-5; a weak D match, TRBD1 (6 bases). The CDR3 is 16 amino acids. Germline CDR1 is MNHEY and CDR2 is SMNVEV (reference sequence). Trimming took 8 bases from V and 2 from J, leaving 19 bases between them.

This clone was observed a single time. A junction boundary mismatches the germline segment, possibly from a read error. The chain links TRBV28 to TRBJ1-2; D gene unclear. There are 11 residues in the CDR3. The germline V gene encodes CDR1 MDHEN and CDR2 SYDVKM. The CDR3 DNA follows: TGTGCCAGCAGTAGCACCTATGGTTACACCTTC. Amino acid sequence: CASSSTYGYTF.

The chain uses TRBV30 and TRBJ2-1, with D possibly TRBD2 on 5 matching bases. V shed 3 bases and J shed 6 bases, with 9 bases lying between them. CDR1 GTSNPN and CDR2 SVGIG come from the germline V gene (reference sequence). The CDR3 is made up of 12 amino acids. CDR3 in DNA: TGTGCCTGGAGCGGACTCCCCAATGAGCAGTTCTTC. Protein sequence: CAWSGLPNEQFF.

This clone has only a few counts. The gene calls are TRBV28 and TRBJ2-2; 8 positions match TRBD2. With V trimmed by 6 bases and J by 5 bases, 5 bases remained unmatched. The CDR3 is 14 residues long. Germline V CDR1 and CDR2: MDHEN, SYDVKM. The CDR3 sequence is CASRSGSGTGELFF. Written as DNA, the CDR3 is TGTGCCAGCAGAAGCGGGAGTGGTACCGGGGAGCTGTTTTTT.

This clone was seen more than once but under ten times. The chain recombines TRBV6-5 with TRBJ2-1; TRBD2 is a possible D gene (7 bases). CDR1 is MNHEY, CDR2 SVGAGI, per germline. The CDR3 extends over 16 amino acids. Trimming cost V 2 bases and J 8 bases, with 19 bases left between them. Here the CDR3 DNA reads TGTGCCAGCAGTTACCCTCTAGGGGGGGAACGCGATGAGCAGTTCTTC. Translated, it gives CASSYPLGGERDEQFF.

This chain connects TRBV7-6 to TRBJ2-2; D is possibly TRBD2 (5 bases). V shed 5 bases and J shed 6 bases, with 16 bases lying between them. The CDR3 extends over 15 amino acids. Germline CDR1 and CDR2: SGHVS and FNYEAQ. CDR3 bases: TGTGCCAGCAGCCGCCGGGGTCCCGGCCCCGGGGAGCTGTTTTTT. As protein: CASSRRGPGPGELFF.

This rearrangement joins TRBV30 to TRBJ2-6; the match to TRBD1 covers 7 bases. This CDR3 has 15 amino acids. The V and J ends lost 6 bases and 1 base, in that order; junction bases with no gene match: 6. Germline CDR1 GTSNPN, CDR2 SVGIG (reference sequence). CDR3 bases: TGTGCCTGTAAACAGGGGATATCTGGGGCCAACGTCCTGACTTTC. Protein: CACKQGISGANVLTF. Full variable domain (outside the CDR3, taken from reference TRBV30 and TRBJ2-6): SQTIHQWPATLVQPVGSPLSLECTVEGTSNPNLYWYRQAAGRGLQLLFYSVGIGQISSEVPQNLSASRPQDRQFILSSKKLLLSDSGFYLCACKQGISGANVLTFGAGSRLTVL.

V usage is TRBV4-2 and J usage is TRBJ1-3; unclear D gene. V was clipped by 4 bases and J by 0 bases, with 13 bases between them. The CDR3 is made up of 16 amino acids. Looked up from germline, CDR1 is LGHNA and CDR2 is YNFKEQ. This CDR3 is CASSLIEGLSGNTIYF. The CDR3 nucleotides are TGTGCCAGCAGCCTTATTGAGGGCCTCTCTGGAAACACCATATATTTT.

The chain uses TRBV6-1 and TRBJ2-7; perhaps TRBD2 as D (6 bases). V lost 6 bases and J 6 bases, leaving 15 bases between the germline ends. Germline V gene lookup returns CDR1 MNHNS and CDR2 SASEGT. This CDR3 is 13 amino acids long. This CDR3 reads CASSGTQVGEQYF. CDR3 bases: TGTGCCAGCAGCGGGACTCAGGTTGGCGAGCAGTACTTC.

The V and J genes are TRBV7-2 and TRBJ2-1; no definite D call. Germline V gene lookup returns CDR1 SGHTA and CDR2 FQGNSA. CDR3 length: 12 amino acids. Trimming took off 5 bases at V and 9 bases at J, with 11 bases between the two ends. The CDR3 loop reads CASSPLETEQFF. The CDR3 DNA is TGTGCCAGCAGCCCCTTAGAAACTGAGCAGTTCTTC.

The chain links TRBV30 to TRBJ1-4; D uncertain. Germline CDR1 reads GTSNPN; CDR2 reads SVGIG (reference sequence). CDR3 length: 12 amino acids. Trimming took 2 bases from V and 7 from J, leaving 8 bases between them. CDR3 DNA sequence: TGTGCCTGGAGTCTCCGGGGTGAAAAACTGTTTTTT. Amino acids: CAWSLRGEKLFF.

The chain uses TRBV5-4 and TRBJ2-4, with 9 bases aligning to TRBD2. Germline loops: CDR1 SGHNT, CDR2 YYREEE (reference sequence). Trimming removed 4 bases from V and 0 bases from J; junction bases left unmatched: 8. The length of the CDR3 is 17 residues. The chain's CDR3 is CASSTQGGGGAKNIQYF. In DNA form, the CDR3 reads TGTGCCAGCAGCACTCAAGGCGGGGGGGGAGCCAAAAACATTCAGTACTTC.

This clone was seen a handful of times. The J gene is TRBJ2-3, the V gene TRBV6-6, with TRBD1 identical over 8 bases. The CDR3 is 14 residues long. Per the germline V gene, CDR1 is MNHNY and CDR2 is SVGAGI (reference sequence). V shed 6 bases and J 10 bases; nucleotides not matched to a gene: 12. The CDR3 is CASRQAGSQGAQYF. CDR3 nucleotides: TGTGCCAGCAGGCAAGCGGGCTCACAGGGGGCGCAGTATTTT.

The chain links TRBV7-9 to TRBJ2-1, with 14 positions matching TRBD2. V trimming: 4 bases; J trimming: 5 bases; junction bases outside the gene matches: 10. The CDR3 is 18 residues long. CDR1 is SEHNR, CDR2 FQNEAQ, per germline (reference sequence). CDR3 residues: CASSSSQTSGGGHNEQFF. In DNA, the CDR3 is TGTGCCAGCAGCTCCTCCCAGACTAGCGGGGGGGGCCACAATGAGCAGTTCTTC.

The V gene is TRBV9, the J gene TRBJ2-1; tentatively, D is TRBD2 (6 bases). Germline V gives CDR1 SGDLS, CDR2 YYNGEE. The CDR3 contains 15 residues. With 0 bases removed from V and 2 bases from J, the gap between germline ends came to 9 bases. CDR3 sequence: CASSVAGAPYNEQFF. In DNA form, the CDR3 reads TGTGCCAGCAGCGTAGCGGGAGCCCCCTACAATGAGCAGTTCTTC.

A few counts support this clone. In DNA form, the CDR3 reads TGTGCCAGCCGGTCTCAGGGGGCCGGGGAGCTGTTTTTT. Residues: CASRSQGAGELFF. The V call is TRBV6-1, the J call TRBJ2-2; 7 positions match TRBD1. V gave up 8 bases and J gave up 6 bases; unmatched junction bases: 6. This CDR3 has 13 amino acids. CDR1 and CDR2 from the germline V gene are MNHNS and SASEGT.

V usage is TRBV27 and J usage is TRBJ2-1; TRBD2 is a possible D gene (6 bases). CDR1 MNHEY and CDR2 SMNVEV come from the germline V gene (reference sequence). This CDR3 has 15 residues. The V gene lost 6 bases and the J gene lost 3 bases, with 15 bases spanning the gap. The CDR3 nucleotides are TGTGCCAGCAGCCCCCGGGGACTCCTCTACAATGAGCAGTTCTTC. Translated, it gives CASSPRGLLYNEQFF.

The rearrangement joins TRBV18 to TRBJ2-5; 7 bases align to TRBD2. V shed 3 bases, J shed 0 bases, and the junction held 10 bases outside the gene matches. Germline V CDR1 and CDR2: KGHSH, LQKENI. This CDR3 region has 17 residues. The CDR3 nucleotides read TGTGCCAGCTCACCGTTAAGGACTAGACCGTACCAAGAGACCCAGTACTTC. Its translation: CASSPLRTRPYQETQYF.

This clone was detected a few times. The chain combines TRBV7-9 with TRBJ2-1; 9 bases align to TRBD1. This CDR3 contains 15 residues. V shed 5 bases and J 5 bases; nucleotides not matched to a gene: 7. Germline V gene data show CDR1 as SEHNR and CDR2 as FQNEAQ (reference sequence). The CDR3 DNA reads as TGTGCCAGCAGCGACCGGGACAGGGAAAACAATGAGCAGTTCTTC. Translated, it gives CASSDRDRENNEQFF.

This rearrangement joins TRBV14 to TRBJ1-1, with 7 bases identical to TRBD1. This CDR3 region has 15 residues. From germline, CDR1 is SGHDN and CDR2 FVKESK. With 3 bases clipped from V and 2 bases from J, the junction kept 6 bases outside the gene matches. The CDR3 protein is CASSHRQGINTEAFF. The CDR3 DNA reads TGTGCCAGCAGCCACAGACAGGGCATTAACACTGAAGCTTTCTTT.

V and J are TRBV4-2 and TRBJ2-1; the D gene is possibly TRBD2 (6 bases). The CDR3 is 18 residues long. Trimming shortened V by 0 bases and J by 2 bases, and 17 bases separated the two germline ends. Germline CDR1 reads LGHNA; CDR2 reads YNFKEQ. In DNA form, the CDR3 reads TGTGCCAGCAGCCAAGAGGTCTGGCAGGGCGGGACCTACAATGAGCAGTTCTTC. Translation gives CASSQEVWQGGTYNEQFF.

This clone has only a few counts. The chain couples TRBV13 to TRBJ2-1; 8 nucleotides line up with TRBD2. The junction had 3 bases not matched to a gene; V was cut back by 4 bases and J by 4 bases. In germline, CDR1 is PRHDT, CDR2 FYEKMQ (reference sequence). The length of the CDR3 is 14 residues. In DNA form, the CDR3 reads TGTGCCAGCAGCTATAGCGGGGCTTACAATGAGCAGTTCTTC. Protein sequence: CASSYSGAYNEQFF.

The chain recombines TRBV10-3 with TRBJ2-3; TRBD2 is a possible D gene (6 bases). Trimming removed 6 bases at V and 2 bases at J, with 6 bases between. The CDR3 spans 12 residues. The germline gives CDR1 ENHRY, CDR2 SYGVKD. The CDR3 reads CAIRRDTDTQYF. The DNA of the CDR3 is TGTGCCATCAGGCGGGACACAGATACGCAGTATTTT.

The chain is built from TRBV6-1 and TRBJ1-2; D perhaps matches TRBD1 (6 bases). Germline CDR1 reads MNHNS; CDR2 reads SASEGT. CDR3 length: 14 amino acids. The ends were cut back, 9 bases at V and 5 bases at J, with 19 bases in the middle. CDR3 residues: CASPSSGGGYGYTF. The CDR3 nucleotides are TGTGCCAGTCCTTCCTCGGGGGGCGGATATGGCTACACCTTC.